These 23 T cell receptor beta chains share one sample of origin, sequenced in a study of Graves' ophthalmopathy and Graves' hyperthyroidism. Amplified material comprised TCR beta CDR3 regions derived from RNA transcripts. After a first-round RT-PCR with HTBI primers, a second-round multiplex PCR was run. TCRdb called the multiplex PCR reads again in MiXCR, with one record for every CDR3 protein. The repertoire consists of about 600,000 distinct CDR3 sequences, with roughly 40% occurring once and the leading ten covering roughly 4%. The sequenced sample consisted of peripheral blood or thyroid tissue (not recorded which). The receptors were sampled from an adult man with Graves' hyperthyroidism.

V is TRBV7-9 and J is TRBJ2-7; D may be TRBD1 or TRBD2 (6 bases each). Germline V gene sequence: CDR1 SEHNR, CDR2 FQNEAQ (reference sequence). The germline V and J ends were trimmed by 3 bases and 5 bases, with 14 bases remaining between them. CDR3 size: 14 residues. CDR3 nucleotide sequence: TGTGCCAGCAGCTTCCGGGACGGGGGCGACGAGCAGTACTTC. It is translated as CASSFRDGGDEQYF.

This clonotype was detected only once. This sequence joins TRBV20-1 and TRBJ1-1; 9 nucleotides line up with TRBD1. J gave up 1 base and V 0 bases, and 6 bases lay outside the gene matches. The CDR3 loop spans 16 amino acids. Germline CDR1 DFQATT, CDR2 SNEGSKA (reference sequence). This CDR3 reads CSARDVKGQGNTEAFF. CDR3 bases: TGCAGTGCTAGAGATGTGAAGGGACAGGGGAACACTGAAGCTTTCTTT.

The J gene is TRBJ1-5, the V gene TRBV7-9; no reliable D call. The V end lost 4 bases, the J end lost 7 bases, and 11 bases lay between the germline ends. The CDR3 spans 13 residues. Germline-derived CDR1 and CDR2 are SEHNR and FQNEAQ (reference sequence). The CDR3 region is CASSSAGGQPQHF. For the CDR3, the DNA is TGTGCCAGCAGCTCAGCCGGCGGGCAGCCCCAGCATTTT. The full variable domain, in which reference TRBV7-9 and TRBJ1-5 provide the parts outside the CDR3, is DTGVSQNPRHKITKRGQNVTFRCDPISEHNRLYWYRQTLGQGPEFLTYFQNEAQLEKSRLLSDRFSAERPKGSFSTLEIQRTEQGDSAMYLCASSSAGGQPQHFGDGTRLSIL.

The V call is TRBV2, the J call TRBJ2-7, with 9 bases fitting TRBD2. After removal of 6 bases from V and 5 bases from J, the junction contained 11 bases not matched to a gene. Germline lookup yields CDR1 SNHLY and CDR2 FYNNEI. The CDR3 has 15 amino acids. CDR3 protein: CASSQVAGVSNEQYF. The DNA for the CDR3 is TGTGCCAGCAGCCAGGTAGCGGGAGTATCCAACGAGCAGTACTTC. The variable domain in full, completed from reference TRBV2 and TRBJ2-7, reads EPEVTQTPSHQVTQMGQEVILRCVPISNHLYFYWYRQILGQKVEFLVSFYNNEISEKSEIFDDQFSVERPDGSNFTLKIRSTKLEDSAMYFCASSQVAGVSNEQYFGPGTRLTVT.

On this clonotype: A read error is possible here, since a much larger clone lies one base away. The V and J genes are TRBV7-8 and TRBJ2-5; D is unclear. With 6 bases removed from V and 7 bases from J, the gap between germline ends came to 18 bases. The CDR3 spans 14 residues. Per germline, CDR1 SGHVS and CDR2 FQNEAQ. CDR3 bases: TGTGCCAGCAGTGCAAGTGTACTACCAGGGACCCAGTACTTC. Protein sequence: CASSASVLPGTQYF. The full variable domain, in which reference TRBV7-8 and TRBJ2-5 provide the parts outside the CDR3, is GAGVSQSPRYKVAKRGQDVALRCDPISGHVSLFWYQQALGQGPEFLTYFQNEAQLDKSGLPSDRFFAERPEGSVSTLKIQRTQQEDSAVYLCASSASVLPGTQYFGPGTRLLVL.

This chain joins TRBV7-2 and TRBJ1-5; no clear D. Trimming left V 3 bases short and J 4 bases short, with 13 bases between. The germline V gene has CDR1 SGHTA and CDR2 FQGNSA. The CDR3 extends over 15 amino acids. CDR3 sequence (DNA): TGTGCCAGCAGCTTGAGCGACCCCGGAAATCAGCCCCAGCATTTT. Its protein is CASSLSDPGNQPQHF.

This clonotype was detected many times. The V gene is TRBV6-5, the J gene TRBJ1-2, with D possibly matching TRBD1 (5 bases). Per germline, CDR1 MNHEY and CDR2 SVGAGI. Trimming removed 6 bases from V and 5 bases from J, with 13 bases in between. The CDR3 spans 13 residues. CDR3 sequence: CASRPTGFYGYTF. CDR3 DNA sequence: TGTGCCAGCAGGCCTACAGGCTTTTATGGCTACACCTTC.

Ten or more counts support this clonotype. This chain connects TRBV7-9 to TRBJ2-5, with 14 bases identical to TRBD2. The CDR3 extends over 16 amino acids. Germline-derived CDR1 and CDR2 are SEHNR and FQNEAQ (reference sequence). The J segment lost 2 bases and the V segment lost 4 bases, leaving 3 bases of the junction unmatched. The CDR3 reads CASSSRLAGGQETQYF. DNA for the CDR3: TGTGCCAGCAGCTCAAGACTAGCGGGAGGGCAAGAGACCCAGTACTTC.

The chain carries TRBV29-1 and TRBJ2-7; the D gene is possibly TRBD2 (5 bases). With the DNA end fitting TRBJ2-1 better, the J assignment may be wrong. This CDR3 comprises 12 residues. Germline V CDR1 and CDR2: SQVTM, ANQGSEA. CDR3 sequence reads: CSETTRFNEQFF. DNA of the CDR3: TGCAGCGAGACAACTAGGTTCAATGAGCAGTTCTTC.

CDR3 region: CASSEDGSSGNTIYF. CDR3 sequence (DNA): TGTGCCAGCAGTGAAGACGGTAGCTCTGGAAACACCATATATTTT. The chain carries TRBV6-1 and TRBJ1-3; the D is unclear. CDR3 size: 15 residues. Germline-derived CDR1 and CDR2 are MNHNS and SASEGT. Trimming removed 1 base from V and 0 bases from J, with 7 bases in between.

This clonotype was recorded many times. The rearrangement links TRBV5-6 to TRBJ1-6; TRBD1 might be the D (5 bases). Germline values: CDR1 SGHDT, CDR2 YYEEEE. V gave up 3 bases and J gave up 10 bases, with 17 bases separating them. The CDR3 is 15 residues long. The CDR3 protein is CASSSPGYESSPLHF. The CDR3, as DNA: TGTGCCAGCAGCTCCCCAGGGTATGAGAGCTCACCCCTCCACTTT.

This clonotype occurred many times. The rearrangement joins TRBV5-1 to TRBJ1-5; perhaps TRBD1 as D (6 bases). Trimming removed 1 base from V and 1 base from J, with 9 bases in between. Germline V gives CDR1 SGHRS, CDR2 YFSETQ. The CDR3 spans 15 residues. The CDR3 nucleotides are TGCGCCAGCAGCTTGACAGGGACCAGCAATCAGCCCCAGCATTTT. It is translated as CASSLTGTSNQPQHF.

This clonotype came up many times. The chain links TRBV29-1 to TRBJ1-2; TRBD1 aligns across 10 bases. The length of the CDR3 is 14 residues. The V segment lost 7 bases and the J segment 1 base; nucleotides outside the gene matches: 6. Germline CDR1 SQVTM, CDR2 ANQGSEA. The CDR3 region is CSEVGQGNNYGYTF. The CDR3 DNA is TGCAGCGAGGTGGGACAGGGGAATAACTATGGCTACACCTTC.

In regard to this clonotype: A much larger clonotype is one base distant, so this may be a read error. The V call is TRBV20-1, the J call TRBJ2-5; the D is unclear. The CDR3 extends over 9 amino acids. CDR1 DFQATT and CDR2 SNEGSKA come from the germline V gene (reference sequence). The CDR3 DNA reads as TGCAGTGTTAGAGAGACCCAGTACTTC. Translation: CSVRETQYF.

The J gene is TRBJ1-1, the V gene TRBV20-1; maybe TRBD1 (5 bases). V was trimmed by 6 bases and J by 1 base, leaving 15 bases between them. Germline V gene sequence: CDR1 DFQATT, CDR2 SNEGSKA (reference sequence). The CDR3 spans 14 residues. The CDR3 bases are TGCAGTGCCACCGTGGGGGGACCGAACACTGAAGCTTTCTTT. Translation gives CSATVGGPNTEAFF.

A note on this clonotype: A read error may account for a junction end that differs from germline. The J gene is TRBJ2-2, the V gene TRBV9; 7 positions agree with TRBD1. CDR3 length equals 12 residues. Germline V gene lookup returns CDR1 SGDLS and CDR2 YYNGEE. In nucleotides, the CDR3 is TGTGCCAGCAGCGTAGCCCCAGGGGGGCTGTTTTTT. As protein: CASSVAPGGLFF.

Note on this clonotype: An end of the junction does not agree with germline; a read error may underlie this. The chain uses TRBV25-1 and TRBJ1-1; D is ambiguous. Germline CDR1 reads MGHDK; CDR2 reads SYGVNS. This CDR3 has 15 residues. CDR3 in DNA: TGTGCTAGCAGTGACCCCCGAACCTTGGGCACTGAAGCTTTCTTT. This gives the protein CASSDPRTLGTEAFF.

Points on this clonotype: A much larger clone is a single base away; this may be a read error. V usage is TRBV12-3 or TRBV12-4 and J usage is TRBJ1-1; tentatively, D is TRBD1 (5 bases). The CDR3 has 14 amino acids. CDR3 DNA: TGTGCCGGCAGTTTACTGCAGGGCGTCGCTGAAGCTTTCTTT. Protein: CAGSLLQGVAEAFF.

This clonotype was seen repeatedly, ten times or more. The V call is TRBV5-1, the J call TRBJ2-2, with a possible D match to TRBD1 (5 bases). Germline V lookup: CDR1 SGHRS, CDR2 YFSETQ. This CDR3 comprises 15 residues. V gave up 5 bases and J gave up 6 bases, with 17 bases separating them. The CDR3 reads CASSPAGPTAGELFF. For the CDR3, the DNA is TGCGCCAGCAGTCCTGCAGGGCCGACTGCCGGGGAGCTGTTTTTT.

This clonotype was counted many times. The CDR3 region is CASSLTSGKETQYF. The CDR3 nucleotides read TGTGCCAGCAGCTTGACTAGCGGGAAAGAGACCCAGTACTTC. The V call is TRBV7-9, the J call TRBJ2-5, with 11 positions matching TRBD2. Germline V CDR1 and CDR2: SEHNR, FQNEAQ (reference sequence). The ends lost 3 bases at V and 3 bases at J; junction bases unmatched: 0. This CDR3 is 14 amino acids long.

This clonotype was observed many times. This chain links TRBV7-9 with TRBJ2-7, with TRBD1 identical over 7 bases. The CDR3 runs to 16 residues. The trim removed 4 bases at V and 0 bases at J, leaving 9 bases unmatched. The germline V gene has CDR1 SEHNR and CDR2 FQNEAQ (reference sequence). The CDR3: CASSSRTGISSYEQYF. The CDR3 DNA is TGTGCCAGCAGCTCACGGACAGGAATTAGCTCCTACGAGCAGTACTTC.

A remark on this clonotype: Relative to the germline gene, one junction end is altered; a read error may explain this. The chain carries TRBV12-3 or TRBV12-4 and TRBJ1-2; 7 nucleotides agree with TRBD1. This CDR3 has 13 amino acids. The CDR3 region has the DNA TGTGCCAGCAGTCGGGGGGACAGACAAGGACCACTCTTC. Its protein is CASSRGDRQGPLF.

This clonotype was recorded at least ten times. The gene calls are TRBV5-6 and TRBJ2-5, with 10 bases identical to TRBD2. Per the germline V gene, CDR1 is SGHDT and CDR2 is YYEEEE. V lost 6 bases to trimming and J lost 2 bases; unmatched junction nucleotides: 10. The CDR3 extends over 16 amino acids. CDR3: CASTPTSGTVQETQYF. In DNA form, the CDR3 reads TGTGCCAGCACTCCTACTAGCGGGACCGTTCAAGAGACCCAGTACTTC.